Listed here is a single T cell receptor (beta chain). Its antigen is unidentified. The data belong to a study of T cell responses to AZD1222 COVID-19 vaccine. Study-level results: Dominant at 160-218 and 743-854, vaccine-associated CD4 TCRs also spanned spike. The donors showed a predominance of white British ancestry and of females, with possible underestimation of clonal diversity.

Assay: immunoSEQ multiplex PCR; the TCRdb copy retains only in-frame clones and omits some. The sample shows 120,000 to 150,000 clones, 88% of them seen only once. With 2 bases removed from V and 5 bases from J, the gap between germline ends came to 13 bases. There are 14 residues in the CDR3. Germline V lookup: CDR1 SGHDT, CDR2 YYEEEE. The receptor was derived from an adult in good health. The chain employs TRBV5-6 and TRBJ1-1; the D is unclear. The source was peripheral blood, collected on day 0 of AZD1222 vaccination. The chain's CDR3 is CASSLFGPGTEAFF. CDR3 nucleotide sequence: TGTGCCAGCAGCTTATTCGGCCCGGGGACTGAAGCTTTCTTT. The whole variable domain, remainder taken from reference TRBV5-6 and TRBJ1-1, is DAGVTQSPTHLIKTRGQQVTLRCSPKSGHDTVSWYQQALGQGPQFIFQYYEEEERQRGNFPDRFSGHQFPNYSSELNVNALLLGDSALYLCASSLFGPGTEAFFGQGTRLTVV.